This T cell receptor beta chain was identified in a study of blood T cell repertoires in COVID-19. Clones were sequenced by immunoSEQ multiplex PCR, and TCRdb holds only the in-frame ones, with some missing. Of around 190,000 clones detected, about 88% appear once; the ten largest clones hold roughly 19%. This CDR3 spans 17 amino acids. The ends lost 0 bases at V and 3 bases at J; junction bases unmatched: 9. CDR1 LNHNV and CDR2 YYDKDF come from the germline V gene (reference sequence). Input material: peripheral blood. This chain joins TRBV15 and TRBJ2-3; TRBD1 matches at 7 bases. The receptor comes from a man aged 50-60 years with COVID-19, enrolled during active disease. Written as DNA, the CDR3 is TGTGCCACCAGCAGAGAGGCAGGGGGTGGAAAAACAGATACGCAGTATTTT. Translating it yields CATSREAGGGKTDTQYF.